Below, one T cell receptor beta chain is given with its context. Per the original data handling: Estimates of nucleated cell counts were drawn from the amplification of reference gene primers. The repertoire was sequenced with immunoSEQ multiplex PCR; TCRdb's copy has only in-frame clones and lacks some. From that table come the V and J calls and clone size; the DNA was used to work out D and trimming. The data contain fewer than 180,000 clones, around four fifths of them singletons. The data were obtained in a study of blood T cell repertoires in COVID-19. Looking at the study overall: Sample material is recorded as cDNA or gDNA derived from T cells, B-cell-depleted T cells, or PBMCs.

This receptor was taken from a man aged 70 or older with acute or convalescent COVID-19. The sequenced sample was peripheral blood.

The CDR3 DNA is TGTGCCATCAGTGAGGACAGGTCCAATGAAAAACTGTTTTTT. This gives the protein CAISEDRSNEKLFF. The J gene is TRBJ1-4, the V gene TRBV10-3, with a tentative D call TRBD1 (6 bases). V shed 2 bases and J shed 5 bases, with 9 bases lying between them. The CDR3 extends over 14 amino acids. The V gene's germline CDR1 is ENHRY and CDR2 SYGVKD.